A single sample is the source of the 14 T cell receptor beta chains below, sequenced in a study of T cells after yellow fever vaccination. TCRdb fed the 5' RACE reads into MiXCR, producing one record per CDR3 protein. Among approximately 85,000 distinct CDR3 sequences listed, more than 10% were seen once. The sample in question was CD8+ T cells not binding an NS4B(214-222) dextramer, sorted from PBMCs, obtained about 20 days after the first yellow fever vaccination. The receptors derive from a man between 18 and 35 years old who received the YFV17D yellow fever vaccine.

This clonotype appeared many times. The chain is built from TRBV10-3 and TRBJ1-1; D unclear. V lost 5 bases to trimming and J lost 1 base, with 11 bases between them. This CDR3 has 14 residues. Germline V CDR1 and CDR2: ENHRY, SYGVKD. In DNA, the CDR3 is TGTGCCATCAGTTTAAACAGAGAGAACACTGAAGCTTTCTTT. This sequence encodes CAISLNRENTEAFF.

There are a few counts of this clonotype. This chain connects TRBV7-2 to TRBJ1-5; 8 nucleotides align to TRBD1. V lost 5 bases and J lost 6; bases outside the gene matches: 3. The CDR3 has 13 residues. The germline gives CDR1 SGHTA, CDR2 FQGNSA. The CDR3 sequence is CASSTGGGQPQHF. CDR3 DNA: TGTGCCAGCAGCACAGGGGGTGGTCAGCCCCAGCATTTT.

Ten or more counts support this clonotype. Compared with germline, one end of the junction differs, possibly owing to a read error. The chain is built from TRBV4-3 and TRBJ2-1; the D gene could be TRBD1 or TRBD2 (5 bases each). Germline V gives CDR1 LGHNA, CDR2 YSLEER. The CDR3 totals 15 residues. The CDR3 nucleotides are TGTGCCAGCAGCCCCGGGACCTCATCCTACAATGAGCAGTTCTTC. Protein: CASSPGTSSYNEQFF.

The chain joins TRBV11-2 to TRBJ1-1; D uncertain. Germline lookup yields CDR1 SGHAT and CDR2 FQNNGV. This CDR3 region has 14 residues. Trimming left V 0 bases short and J 1 base short, with 6 bases between. The CDR3: CASSLDSSNTEAFF. DNA for the CDR3: TGTGCCAGCAGCTTAGACAGCTCGAACACTGAAGCTTTCTTT.

CDR3 region: CASSPYRGHYEQYV. CDR3 DNA sequence: TGTGCCAGCAGTCCCTACAGGGGACACTACGAGCAGTACGTC. This sequence joins TRBV27 and TRBJ2-7, with TRBD1 identical over 7 bases. The V and J ends lost 5 bases and 3 bases, in that order; junction bases with no gene match: 7. CDR3 length: 14 amino acids. Germline V CDR1 and CDR2: MNHEY, SMNVEV (reference sequence).

The chain carries TRBV5-1 and TRBJ2-1; 8 bases line up with TRBD1. Germline CDR1 reads SGHRS; CDR2 reads YFSETQ. Trimming removed 4 bases from V and 10 bases from J; junction bases left unmatched: 1. CDR3 length: 11 residues. Written as DNA, the CDR3 is TGCGCCAGCAGCGACAGGGGAGAGCAGTTCTTC. It translates to CASSDRGEQFF.

V and J are TRBV24-1 and TRBJ2-1, with TRBD1 matching over 11 bases. The germline gives CDR1 KGHDR, CDR2 SFDVKD. The CDR3 spans 16 residues. V dropped 9 bases and J dropped 1; count of bases not matched to a gene: 7. CDR3 in DNA: TGTGCCACCGCCGGGACAGGGGGTCAATCCTACAATGAGCAGTTCTTC. Encoded protein: CATAGTGGQSYNEQFF.

This clonotype was counted between two and nine times. The chain is built from TRBV4-2 and TRBJ2-4, with D perhaps TRBD1 (6 bases). Trimming stripped 4 bases from V and 1 base from J, with 14 bases between. CDR1 and CDR2 from the germline V gene are LGHNA and YNFKEQ. The length of the CDR3 is 16 residues. CDR3 coding DNA: TGTGCCAGCAGCCTGGGCAGGGGAATCGCCAAAAACATTCAGTACTTC. This gives the protein CASSLGRGIAKNIQYF.

This clonotype was found a few times. The rearrangement links TRBV7-9 to TRBJ2-3; D is unresolved. Germline CDR1 is SEHNR and CDR2 is FQNEAQ (reference sequence). The CDR3 spans 14 residues. V lost 5 bases to trimming and J lost 0 bases, with 9 bases between them. CDR3 sequence (DNA): TGTGCCAGCAGCGCCACAGCTAGCACAGATACGCAGTATTTT. This encodes CASSATASTDTQYF.

This clonotype was seen a handful of times. CDR3: CASSLTGGLSYEQYV. In DNA, the CDR3 is TGTGCCAGCAGCTTAACCGGGGGGCTTTCCTACGAGCAGTACGTC. The rearrangement uses TRBV7-2 and TRBJ2-7; D possibly corresponds to TRBD2 (7 bases). This CDR3 has 15 amino acids. V was cut by 2 bases and J by 1 base, with 12 bases left in between. CDR1 SGHTA and CDR2 FQGNSA come from the germline V gene.

The genes are TRBV7-2 and TRBJ2-2; no reliable D call. V lost 3 bases and J lost 0, with 8 bases in between. This CDR3 region has 15 residues. Germline CDR1 is SGHTA and CDR2 is FQGNSA. The CDR3 loop is CASSLFQANTGELFF. DNA of the CDR3: TGTGCCAGCAGCTTGTTCCAGGCGAACACCGGGGAGCTGTTTTTT. Looking up the rest from reference TRBV7-2 and TRBJ2-2 gives the full variable domain: GAGVSQSPSNKVTEKGKDVELRCDPISGHTALYWYRQSLGQGLEFLIYFQGNSAPDKSGLPSDRFSAERTGGSVSTLTIQRTQQEDSAVYLCASSLFQANTGELFFGEGSRLTVL.

This clonotype was seen more than once but under ten times. This sequence joins TRBV29-1 and TRBJ2-2; possible D gene TRBD2, 5 bases. The CDR3 extends over 15 amino acids. V was trimmed by 4 bases and J by 2 bases, leaving 14 bases between them. Germline CDR1 SQVTM, CDR2 ANQGSEA. The CDR3 here is CSVVGPTTNTGELFF. DNA of the CDR3: TGCAGCGTTGTCGGTCCGACTACCAACACCGGGGAGCTGTTTTTT.

The chain links TRBV20-1 to TRBJ2-5; D is uncertain. There are 12 residues in the CDR3. Germline loops: CDR1 DFQATT, CDR2 SNEGSKA (reference sequence). Trimming removed 3 bases from V and 3 bases from J, with 8 bases in between. CDR3 DNA: TGCAGTGCTAGGAAGGGTAAAGAGACCCAGTACTTC. It encodes CSARKGKETQYF.

This chain links TRBV11-3 with TRBJ2-1; TRBD2 agrees at 9 bases. The CDR3 sequence is 17 residues long. V gave up 1 base and J gave up 3 bases; unmatched junction bases: 7. The germline gives CDR1 SGHNT, CDR2 YENEEA. The CDR3 reads CASSLGMASGDYNEQFF. CDR3 coding DNA: TGTGCCAGCAGCTTAGGAATGGCTAGCGGGGACTACAATGAGCAGTTCTTC. Together with reference TRBV11-3 and TRBJ2-1, the CDR3 gives the full variable domain: EAGVVQSPRYKIIEKKQPVAFWCNPISGHNTLYWYLQNLGQGPELLIRYENEEAVDDSQLPKDRFSAERLKGVDSTLKIQPAELGDSAVYLCASSLGMASGDYNEQFFGPGTRLTVL.